These 28 T cell receptor beta chains were all obtained from the same sample, sequenced in a study of blood T cell repertoires in COVID-19. Clones were sequenced by immunoSEQ multiplex PCR, and TCRdb holds only the in-frame ones, with some missing. Of about 130,000 clones in the sample, less than 85% were seen once. The specimen was peripheral blood. Receptor source: a woman in her fifties or sixties with acute or convalescent COVID-19.

The genes are TRBV6-1 and TRBJ1-3; TRBD1 matches at 9 bases. The CDR3 has 15 residues. CDR1 is MNHNS and CDR2 is SASEGT in the germline V gene. The V gene end was trimmed by 2 bases and the J gene end by 8 bases; junction bases not matched to a gene: 7. The CDR3 DNA sequence: TGTGCCAGCAGTGAACTGGGACAGGGAGGGGACACCATATATTTT. The encoded protein is CASSELGQGGDTIYF.

The chain couples TRBV6-2 or TRBV6-3 to TRBJ1-2; 7 nucleotides agree with TRBD1. The CDR3 spans 13 residues. Germline trimming cut 6 bases from V and 6 bases from J; bases unmatched to any gene: 7. Germline CDR1 reads MNHEY; CDR2 reads SVGEGT. The CDR3: CASSRQGVDGYTF. The CDR3 coding sequence is TGTGCCAGCAGCCGGCAGGGGGTGGATGGCTACACCTTC.

The chain is built from TRBV6-5 and TRBJ2-1; TRBD1 matches at 8 bases. Germline-derived CDR1 and CDR2 are MNHEY and SVGAGI. This CDR3 has 13 amino acids. Losses at the gene ends were 5 bases for V and 7 bases for J; bases not matched to a gene: 4. In DNA form, the CDR3 reads TGTGCCAGCAGTATAGACAGGGGTAATGAGCAGTTCTTC. This codes for CASSIDRGNEQFF.

The rearrangement joins TRBV5-6 to TRBJ2-7; 9 nucleotides match TRBD1. The CDR3 spans 18 residues. Germline-derived CDR1 and CDR2 are SGHDT and YYEEEE. Trimming removed 4 bases from V and 5 bases from J; junction bases left unmatched: 19. The CDR3 region is CASSPPTITPGQGHEQYF. In nucleotides, the CDR3 is TGTGCCAGCAGCCCTCCAACCATCACCCCGGGACAGGGACACGAGCAGTACTTC.

The J gene is TRBJ2-1, the V gene TRBV7-8, with a possible D match to TRBD1 (5 bases). The length of the CDR3 is 14 residues. CDR1 is SGHVS and CDR2 is FQNEAQ in the germline V gene. V shed 5 bases and J shed 10 bases, with 18 bases lying between them. This chain's CDR3 is CASSPRVGSREQFF. The DNA of the CDR3 is TGTGCCAGCAGCCCCAGGGTGGGATCTAGAGAGCAGTTCTTC. Supplemented by reference TRBV7-8 and TRBJ2-1, the full variable domain reads GAGVSQSPRYKVAKRGQDVALRCDPISGHVSLFWYQQALGQGPEFLTYFQNEAQLDKSGLPSDRFFAERPEGSVSTLKIQRTQQEDSAVYLCASSPRVGSREQFFGPGTRLTVL.

This clone has more than one count but fewer than ten. The V gene is TRBV27, the J gene TRBJ1-1; D may be TRBD1 (5 bases). CDR1 and CDR2 (germline): MNHEY, SMNVEV (reference sequence). The V gene lost 0 bases and the J gene lost 5 bases, with 10 bases spanning the gap. The CDR3 extends over 14 amino acids. The CDR3 region is CASSLSWRGTEAFF. As DNA, the CDR3 is TGTGCCAGCAGTTTATCGTGGAGGGGTACTGAAGCTTTCTTT.

This chain connects TRBV6-5 to TRBJ1-1; a possible D gene is TRBD1 (5 bases). Trimming cost V 6 bases and J 2 bases, with 10 bases left between them. Looked up from germline, CDR1 is MNHEY and CDR2 is SVGAGI. The CDR3 spans 13 residues. The CDR3 region has the DNA TGTGCCAGCAGCGACAGCACTAACACTGAAGCTTTCTTT. It encodes CASSDSTNTEAFF.

For the CDR3, the DNA is TGTGCCAGCAGCGCCGGACAGGTATCCTACAATGAGCAGTTCTTC. It specifies CASSAGQVSYNEQFF. The genes are TRBV9 and TRBJ2-1, with 7 positions matching TRBD1. The CDR3 spans 15 residues. V lost 3 bases and J lost 1; bases outside the gene matches: 4. Germline CDR1 SGDLS, CDR2 YYNGEE.

The V call is TRBV3-1 (or the pseudogene TRBV3-2), the J call TRBJ1-2; D unclear. The CDR3 is 16 residues long. V lost 1 base and J lost 1, with 13 bases in between. Per germline, CDR1 LGHDT and CDR2 YNNKEL (reference sequence). For the CDR3, the DNA is TGTGCCAGCAGCCAAGGACGTGGAAGAGGTAACTATGGCTACACCTTC. Its translation: CASSQGRGRGNYGYTF.

The genes are TRBV2 and TRBJ1-2; TRBD1 aligns across 7 bases. Trimming removed 7 bases from V and 5 bases from J; junction bases left unmatched: 10. From germline, CDR1 is SNHLY and CDR2 FYNNEI. This CDR3 has 14 residues. The CDR3 loop reads CASTRDRGEYGYTF. CDR3 nucleotides: TGTGCCAGCACTCGGGACAGAGGGGAATATGGCTACACCTTC.

The chain uses TRBV12-3 or TRBV12-4 and TRBJ2-1; 9 positions match TRBD2. This CDR3 has 12 amino acids. Trimming cost V 4 bases and J 11 bases; bases outside gene matches: 3. Here the CDR3 reads CASSWGLAKQFF. DNA of the CDR3: TGTGCCAGCAGTTGGGGACTAGCCAAGCAGTTCTTC.

The genes are TRBV6-1 and TRBJ1-2, with a weak D call TRBD1 (6 bases). The CDR3 spans 14 residues. CDR1 is MNHNS, CDR2 SASEGT, per germline. Trimming stripped 2 bases from V and 5 bases from J, with 12 bases between. The CDR3: CASSEMGAGYGYTF. The CDR3 DNA reads TGTGCCAGCAGTGAAATGGGGGCTGGGTATGGCTACACCTTC.

The chain links TRBV19 to TRBJ2-5; 10 bases align to TRBD1. This CDR3 has 14 residues. V dropped 9 bases and J dropped 3; count of bases not matched to a gene: 7. The germline CDR1 and CDR2 sequences are LNHDA and SQIVND (reference sequence). CDR3 DNA sequence: TGTGCCAGCAGACAGGGGGCAGGAAAAGAGACCCAGTACTTC. Its translation: CASRQGAGKETQYF. Supplemented by reference TRBV19 and TRBJ2-5, the full variable domain reads DGGITQSPKYLFRKEGQNVTLSCEQNLNHDAMYWYRQDPGQGLRLIYYSQIVNDFQKGDIAEGYSVSREKKESFPLTVTSAQKNPTAFYLCASRQGAGKETQYFGPGTRLLVL.

This clone was recorded a few times. This chain connects TRBV5-6 to TRBJ2-5, with TRBD1 matching 7 bases. V gave up 2 bases and J gave up 7 bases; unmatched junction bases: 8. The CDR3 has 14 residues. CDR1 and CDR2 from the germline V gene are SGHDT and YYEEEE. Here the CDR3 DNA reads TGTGCCAGCAGCTTAGGGACAGTCAGGCGGACCCAGTACTTC. Translated: CASSLGTVRRTQYF.

This clone was seen once. The rearrangement links TRBV11-2 to TRBJ2-1, with 8 bases lining up with TRBD1. The junction had 2 bases not matched to a gene; V was cut back by 2 bases and J by 2 bases. The CDR3 sequence is 15 residues long. CDR1 and CDR2 (germline): SGHAT, FQNNGV. CDR3 DNA sequence: TGTGCCAGCAGCTTAATGACAGGGGCCTACAATGAGCAGTTCTTC. It yields the protein CASSLMTGAYNEQFF. Full variable domain (missing parts from reference TRBV11-2 and TRBJ2-1): EAGVAQSPRYKIIEKRQSVAFWCNPISGHATLYWYQQILGQGPKLLIQFQNNGVVDDSQLPKDRFSAERLKGVDSTLKIQPAKLEDSAVYLCASSLMTGAYNEQFFGPGTRLTVL.

The V gene is TRBV19, the J gene TRBJ1-1; TRBD1 matches 7 bases. Germline values: CDR1 LNHDA, CDR2 SQIVND (reference sequence). This CDR3 region has 15 residues. J gave up 5 bases and V 5 bases, and 11 bases lay outside the gene matches. DNA for the CDR3: TGTGCCAGTAGTCCTGACAGGGAGGTTTCTACTGAAGCTTTCTTT. Amino acid sequence: CASSPDREVSTEAFF. Supplemented by reference TRBV19 and TRBJ1-1, the full variable domain reads DGGITQSPKYLFRKEGQNVTLSCEQNLNHDAMYWYRQDPGQGLRLIYYSQIVNDFQKGDIAEGYSVSREKKESFPLTVTSAQKNPTAFYLCASSPDREVSTEAFFGQGTRLTVV.

The count of this clone is one. The chain carries TRBV28 and TRBJ1-1; D possibly corresponds to TRBD1 (6 bases). CDR3 size: 12 residues. With 2 bases removed from V and 8 bases from J, the gap between germline ends came to 9 bases. Germline V gene sequence: CDR1 MDHEN, CDR2 SYDVKM. CDR3 in DNA: TGTGCCAGCAGTTTAGGGGGCGGAGAAGCTTTCTTT. This encodes CASSLGGGEAFF.

This clone was seen only once. The rearrangement joins TRBV7-9 to TRBJ1-2; 9 bases align to TRBD1. The CDR3 contains 14 residues. Trimming cost V 4 bases and J 7 bases; bases outside gene matches: 7. Germline CDR1 and CDR2: SEHNR and FQNEAQ (reference sequence). The CDR3 loop reads CASSSPGTGFGYTF. The DNA of the CDR3 is TGTGCCAGCAGCTCCCCCGGGACAGGGTTTGGCTACACCTTC. The full variable domain, its missing parts supplied by reference TRBV7-9 and TRBJ1-2, is DTGVSQNPRHKITKRGQNVTFRCDPISEHNRLYWYRQTLGQGPEFLTYFQNEAQLEKSRLLSDRFSAERPKGSFSTLEIQRTEQGDSAMYLCASSSPGTGFGYTFGSGTRLTVV.

This chain links TRBV3-1 (or the pseudogene TRBV3-2) with TRBJ1-6; D uncertain. V dropped 3 bases and J dropped 9 bases, with 12 bases sitting between them. The CDR3 has 14 amino acids. Per germline, CDR1 LGHDT and CDR2 YNNKEL (reference sequence). The CDR3 protein is CASSHGRVGSPLHF. As DNA, the CDR3 is TGTGCCAGCAGCCACGGGCGGGTAGGTTCACCCCTCCACTTT.

The CDR3 loop is CASTSTPGTGRNSPLHF. CDR3 DNA sequence: TGTGCCAGCACCAGTACTCCCGGGACAGGGAGGAATTCACCCCTCCACTTT. The V call is TRBV27, the J call TRBJ1-6, with 9 bases identical to TRBD1. CDR3 length equals 17 residues. V lost 7 bases, J lost 7 bases, and 14 bases stayed unmatched. CDR1 is MNHEY, CDR2 SMNVEV, per germline (reference sequence).

The chain recombines TRBV5-8 with TRBJ1-2; 7 positions agree with TRBD1. With V trimmed by 4 bases and J by 6 bases, 12 bases remained unmatched. Germline CDR1 and CDR2: SGHTS and YDEGEE. The CDR3 is made up of 15 amino acids. The CDR3 DNA sequence: TGTGCCAGCAGCCCTTGGGGGACAGTAAGGCATGGCTACACCTTC. Protein product: CASSPWGTVRHGYTF.

The V call is TRBV23-1, the J call TRBJ1-3; D perhaps matches TRBD1 (6 bases). TRBV23-1 carries the ORF label, with uncertain function. The CDR3 is made up of 14 amino acids. The V end was cut by 2 bases, the J end by 7 bases, with 12 bases between. The CDR3: CASSQNPQGNTIYF. DNA for the CDR3: TGCGCCAGCAGTCAAAATCCTCAGGGGAACACCATATATTTT.

The chain couples TRBV7-3 to TRBJ1-6; no clear D gene. This CDR3 region has 15 residues. Trimming stripped 5 bases from V and 0 bases from J, with 8 bases between. Looked up from germline, CDR1 is SGHTA and CDR2 is FQGTGA. The CDR3 bases are TGTGCCAGCAGCCGCGGTAGCTCCTATAATTCACCCCTCCACTTT. Translation gives CASSRGSSYNSPLHF.

This chain uses TRBV29-1 with TRBJ1-5, with TRBD1 identical over 8 bases. J was trimmed by 7 bases and V by 7 bases; bases with no gene match: 15. CDR1 and CDR2 (germline): SQVTM, ANQGSEA. The CDR3 sequence is 15 residues long. CDR3 in amino acids: CSAAGGRGPGQPQHF. CDR3 nucleotides: TGCAGCGCTGCAGGAGGCAGGGGGCCGGGGCAGCCCCAGCATTTT.

J is TRBJ1-1 and V is TRBV15; D unresolved. V gave up 8 bases and J gave up 5 bases, with 18 bases separating them. This CDR3 has 14 residues. Germline CDR1 and CDR2: LNHNV and YYDKDF (reference sequence). CDR3 protein: CATYLRSGETEAFF. The DNA for the CDR3 is TGTGCCACCTATCTGAGGAGCGGGGAGACTGAAGCTTTCTTT.

J is TRBJ1-6 and V is TRBV6-5, with D perhaps matching TRBD1 (5 bases). Germline V gives CDR1 MNHEY, CDR2 SVGAGI. V shed 2 bases and J shed 10 bases, with 12 bases lying between them. The length of the CDR3 is 14 residues. This chain's CDR3 is CASSYDKQGSPLHF. CDR3 in DNA: TGTGCCAGCAGTTACGACAAGCAGGGATCACCCCTCCACTTT.

The chain recombines TRBV5-4 with TRBJ2-1; TRBD1 matches 9 bases. CDR1 SGHNT and CDR2 YYREEE come from the germline V gene (reference sequence). The J segment lost 8 bases and the V segment lost 1 base, leaving 7 bases of the junction unmatched. The CDR3 extends over 15 amino acids. CDR3 bases: TGTGCCAGCAGCTTGATCGGGACAGGGAAACATGAGCAGTTCTTC. Amino acid sequence: CASSLIGTGKHEQFF.

The chain has TRBV5-8 and TRBJ1-2; no firm D call. Germline V gene sequence: CDR1 SGHTS, CDR2 YDEGEE. V was trimmed by 4 bases and J by 3 bases, leaving 13 bases between them. This CDR3 spans 14 amino acids. The DNA of the CDR3 is TGTGCCAGCAGCCTAAGCCCCACTCACTATGGCTACACCTTC. Protein: CASSLSPTHYGYTF.